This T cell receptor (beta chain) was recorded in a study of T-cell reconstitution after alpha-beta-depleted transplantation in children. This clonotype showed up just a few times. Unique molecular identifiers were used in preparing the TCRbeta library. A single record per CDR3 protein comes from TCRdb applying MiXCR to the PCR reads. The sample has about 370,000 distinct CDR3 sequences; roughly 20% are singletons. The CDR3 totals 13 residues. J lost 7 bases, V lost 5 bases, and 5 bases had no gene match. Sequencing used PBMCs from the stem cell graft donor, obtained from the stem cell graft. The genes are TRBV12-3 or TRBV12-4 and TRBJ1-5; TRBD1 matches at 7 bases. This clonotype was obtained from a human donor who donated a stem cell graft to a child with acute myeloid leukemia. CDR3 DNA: TGTGCCAGCAGTCCCCAGGGGGGGCAGCCCCAGCATTTT. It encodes CASSPQGGQPQHF.